This T cell receptor beta chain was profiled in a study of CD8 T cells in ankylosing spondylitis. General observations from the study: Reactive arthritis synovial fluid and blood previously showed some of these motif variants. Among TCR beta sequences, a motif of roughly 8 highly homologous variants appeared characteristic of ankylosing spondylitis blood.

This clonotype was recorded at least ten times. Antigen unknown. Construction of TCR beta libraries was performed using quantitative 5'-RACE with molecular barcodes. In TCRdb, the 5' RACE reads were re-called with MiXCR into one record per CDR3 protein. The table has 350,000 or so distinct CDR3 sequences, around a tenth seen once; the top ten hold 9.1%. V lost 1 base and J lost 4, with 10 bases in between. Germline loops: CDR1 MNHEY, CDR2 SVGAGI. CDR3 length equals 15 residues. This receptor was obtained from a female donor with ankylosing spondylitis or in good health (not recorded which). Sequenced input: blood, either unsorted or a sorted T cell fraction (not recorded which). V gene TRBV6-5 combines with J gene TRBJ1-4; D is unclear. The CDR3 coding sequence is TGTGCCAGCAGTTACTTGGGCGGAATTAATGAAAAACTGTTTTTT. Protein: CASSYLGGINEKLFF.